Presented here are 8 T cell receptor beta chains from one specimen sequenced in a study of T cells in Graves' hyperthyroidism and ophthalmopathy. Amplified regions were TCR beta CDR3 sequences from RNA transcripts. Primed by the HTBI set, a first-round RT-PCR was run on the TCR CDR3. MiXCR was run by TCRdb on the multiplex PCR reads, yielding one entry per CDR3 protein. Of about 590,000 distinct CDR3 sequences in the sample, roughly 14% were seen once. Material for sequencing was blood. Receptor source: a woman in her twenties or thirties with Graves' hyperthyroidism.

The gene calls are TRBV7-7 and TRBJ2-1; 8 nucleotides line up with TRBD2. Per the germline V gene, CDR1 is SSHAT and CDR2 is FNYEAQ (reference sequence). There are 15 residues in the CDR3. The CDR3: CASSLGTSLVNEQFF. DNA for the CDR3: TGTGCTAGCTCCCTCGGGACTAGTCTGGTCAATGAGCAGTTCTTC.

This clonotype appeared many times. The V gene is TRBV18, the J gene TRBJ2-7, with 10 bases lining up with TRBD1. This CDR3 has 15 amino acids. V lost 0 bases to trimming and J lost 7 bases; unmatched junction nucleotides: 6. CDR1 and CDR2 (germline): KGHSH, LQKENI. This CDR3 is CASSPPGQGTEEQYF. DNA for the CDR3: TGTGCCAGCTCACCACCGGGACAGGGGACGGAAGAGCAGTACTTC.

The chain has TRBV18 and TRBJ1-2; D is unclear. Trimming stripped 3 bases from V and 1 base from J, with 9 bases between. This CDR3 has 14 residues. CDR1 is KGHSH, CDR2 LQKENI, per germline. The CDR3 bases are TGTGCCAGCTCACCTCAGGTCGATAACTATGGCTACACCTTC. This codes for CASSPQVDNYGYTF. The whole variable domain, filled in from reference TRBV18 and TRBJ1-2, reads NAGVMQNPRHLVRRRGQEARLRCSPMKGHSHVYWYRQLPEEGLKFMVYLQKENIIDESGMPKERFSAEFPKEGPSILRIQQVVRGDSAAYFCASSPQVDNYGYTFGSGTRLTVV.

The rearrangement links TRBV19 to TRBJ2-5; 9 bases map to TRBD1. The germline CDR1 and CDR2 sequences are LNHDA and SQIVND (reference sequence). Unmatched junction bases numbered 3, after V lost 1 base and J lost 9 bases. The length of the CDR3 is 13 residues. The CDR3 DNA reads as TGTGCCAGTAGTATAGTGGGACAGGGTGCCCAGTACTTC. This codes for CASSIVGQGAQYF.

The J gene is TRBJ1-4, the V gene TRBV6-1; D remains unclear. The CDR3 extends over 15 amino acids. CDR1 MNHNS and CDR2 SASEGT come from the germline V gene. V was pared by 2 bases and J by 5 bases, with 12 bases between. CDR3 in amino acids: CASSEWHFGNEKLFF. The CDR3 coding sequence is TGTGCCAGCAGTGAATGGCACTTTGGAAATGAAAAACTGTTTTTT.

Only a few counts were recorded for this clonotype. A junction end diverges from the germline sequence, so it may reflect a read error. The chain has TRBV5-1 and TRBJ2-7; D is perhaps TRBD2 (5 bases). Germline V gene lookup returns CDR1 SGHRS and CDR2 YFSETQ. The CDR3 runs to 15 residues. The CDR3 sequence is CAGSLLSGSSNEQYF. DNA of the CDR3: TGCGCCGGCAGCTTGTTGTCTGGGAGCTCCAACGAGCAGTACTTC.

Only a few counts were recorded for this clonotype. The J gene is TRBJ2-1, the V gene TRBV30; TRBD1 matches at 9 bases. Unmatched junction bases numbered 10, after V lost 1 base and J lost 6 bases. CDR1 is GTSNPN, CDR2 SVGIG, per germline (reference sequence). The length of the CDR3 is 16 residues. The CDR3 nucleotides are TGTGCCTGGAGTGCCGGGACAGGGAGAGTGCGCAATGAGCAGTTCTTC. It yields the protein CAWSAGTGRVRNEQFF.

The sample holds many counts of this clonotype. The genes are TRBV20-1 and TRBJ1-1; 7 bases align to TRBD1. CDR1 is DFQATT and CDR2 is SNEGSKA in the germline V gene (reference sequence). This CDR3 region has 12 residues. Trimming took 4 bases from V and 5 from J; bases not matched to a gene: 4. The CDR3 here is CSAIQGGTEAFF. Written as DNA, the CDR3 is TGCAGTGCTATTCAGGGGGGGACTGAAGCTTTCTTT.